This TCR beta chain was profiled in a study of cytomegalovirus exposure and HLA in healthy donors. Researchers ran the PCR with 60 Vbeta and 13 Jbeta primers. Some clones are missing from TCRdb's copy, which holds only in-frame ones; the method was immunoSEQ multiplex PCR. Of 150,000 to 200,000 clones in the sample, around 78% were seen once. V lost 2 bases and J 5 bases, leaving 6 bases between the germline ends. Germline loops: CDR1 SQVTM, CDR2 ANQGSEA. The CDR3 totals 11 residues. The chain has TRBV29-1 and TRBJ1-1; no reliable D call. Sequenced material: PBMCs. This TCR came from a woman aged 30 to 39 in good health and CMV-seropositive. CDR3 coding DNA: TGCAGCGTTGAATTGCGGACTGAAGCTTTCTTT. Translating it yields CSVELRTEAFF.